The source of this T cell receptor beta chain is a study of shared clonotypes between healthy human individuals. V lost 3 bases and J 0 bases, leaving 18 bases between the germline ends. CDR3 length equals 17 residues. The germline CDR1 and CDR2 sequences are SGHRS and YFSETQ. The assay was immunoSEQ multiplex PCR, and TCRdb's table has in-frame clones only and misses some. Counted here are around 430,000 clones, roughly 77% occurring once; the ten biggest clones make up approximately 13%. This clone was observed a few times. The clonotype comes from a woman in her 40s in good health. Some clones in this sample may be carry-over from other donors' samples. The chain is built from TRBV5-1 and TRBJ1-1; D unresolved. Sequencing input: PBMCs. Here the CDR3 reads CASSYTSGGGLNTEAFF. CDR3 nucleotides: TGCGCCAGCAGCTATACATCCGGCGGCGGACTGAACACTGAAGCTTTCTTT.